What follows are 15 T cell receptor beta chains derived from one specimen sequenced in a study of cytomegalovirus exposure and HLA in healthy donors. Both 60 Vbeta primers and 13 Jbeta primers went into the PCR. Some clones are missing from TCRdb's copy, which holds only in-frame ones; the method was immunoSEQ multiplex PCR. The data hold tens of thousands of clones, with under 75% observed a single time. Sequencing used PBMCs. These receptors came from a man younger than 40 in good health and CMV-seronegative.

For the CDR3, the DNA is TGTGCCTGGAGTGACAGGGGGCGTCGCGGGGAAAAACTGTTTTTT. Translated, it gives CAWSDRGRRGEKLFF. The rearrangement uses TRBV30 and TRBJ1-4; 9 positions agree with TRBD1. Germline CDR1 is GTSNPN and CDR2 is SVGIG (reference sequence). The CDR3 sequence is 15 residues long. After removal of 1 base from V and 8 bases from J, the junction contained 8 bases not matched to a gene.

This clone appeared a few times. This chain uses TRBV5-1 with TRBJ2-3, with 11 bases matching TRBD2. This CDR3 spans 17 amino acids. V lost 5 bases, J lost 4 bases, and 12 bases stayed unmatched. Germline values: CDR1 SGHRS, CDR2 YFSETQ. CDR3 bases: TGCGCCAGCAGACCCACTAGCGGGAGAGCCCTGGCAGATACGCAGTATTTT. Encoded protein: CASRPTSGRALADTQYF.

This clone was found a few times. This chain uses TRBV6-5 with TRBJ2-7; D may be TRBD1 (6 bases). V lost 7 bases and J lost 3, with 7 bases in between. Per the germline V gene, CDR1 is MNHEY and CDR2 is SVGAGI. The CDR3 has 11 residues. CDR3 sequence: CASKGGYEQYF. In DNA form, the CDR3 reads TGTGCCAGCAAAGGGGGCTACGAGCAGTACTTC.

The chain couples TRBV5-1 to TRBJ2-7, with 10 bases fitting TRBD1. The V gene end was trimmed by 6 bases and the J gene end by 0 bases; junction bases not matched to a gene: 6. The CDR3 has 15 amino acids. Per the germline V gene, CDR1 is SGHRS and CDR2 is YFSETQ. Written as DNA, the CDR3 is TGCGCCAGCACCGGACAGGGGGGCTTCTCCTACGAGCAGTACTTC. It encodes CASTGQGGFSYEQYF.

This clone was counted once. CDR3 DNA sequence: TGTGCCAGCAGTTTTGGGGCAGAATACCTCTATGGCTACACCTTC. The encoded protein is CASSFGAEYLYGYTF. The chain uses TRBV27 and TRBJ1-2, with a weak D call TRBD1 (5 bases). Between the trimmed V and J ends, which lost 3 bases and 4 bases, there was a span of 15 bases. The CDR3 is made up of 15 amino acids. CDR1 and CDR2 from the germline V gene are MNHEY and SMNVEV (reference sequence).

The CDR3 protein is CASTTGGTEAFF. DNA of the CDR3: TGTGCCAGCACCACAGGGGGGACTGAAGCTTTCTTT. V gene TRBV6-5 combines with J gene TRBJ1-1, with TRBD1 identical over 8 bases. Germline V gives CDR1 MNHEY, CDR2 SVGAGI. The CDR3 sequence is 12 residues long. Germline trimming cut 7 bases from V and 5 bases from J; bases unmatched to any gene: 3.

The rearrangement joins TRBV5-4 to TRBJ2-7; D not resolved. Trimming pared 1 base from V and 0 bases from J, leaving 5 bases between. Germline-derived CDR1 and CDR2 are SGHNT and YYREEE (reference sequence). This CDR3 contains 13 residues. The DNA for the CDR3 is TGTGCCAGCAGCTTGTACAGCTCCTACGAGCAGTACTTC. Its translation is CASSLYSSYEQYF.

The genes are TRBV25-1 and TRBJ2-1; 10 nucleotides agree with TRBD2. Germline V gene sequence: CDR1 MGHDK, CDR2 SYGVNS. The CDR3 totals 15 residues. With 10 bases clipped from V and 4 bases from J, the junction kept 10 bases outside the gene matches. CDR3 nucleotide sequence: TGTGCCATCCCTGGACTAGCGGAAGAGTACAATGAGCAGTTCTTC. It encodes CAIPGLAEEYNEQFF.

CDR3 sequence reads: CASSNSGTGGPGNTIYF. The DNA for the CDR3 is TGTGCCAGCAGCAACTCCGGGACAGGAGGACCTGGAAACACCATATATTTT. This rearrangement joins TRBV7-9 to TRBJ1-3; 8 bases are shared with TRBD1. This CDR3 has 17 residues. Looked up from germline, CDR1 is SEHNR and CDR2 is FQNEAQ (reference sequence). Losses at the gene ends were 5 bases for V and 2 bases for J; bases not matched to a gene: 11.

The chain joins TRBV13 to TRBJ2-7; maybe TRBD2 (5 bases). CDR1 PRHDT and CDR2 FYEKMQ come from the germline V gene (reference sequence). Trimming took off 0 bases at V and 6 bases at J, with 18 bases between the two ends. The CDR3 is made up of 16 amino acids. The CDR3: CASSLGLRLALGEQYF. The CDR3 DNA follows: TGTGCCAGCAGCTTAGGCCTACGGCTAGCCTTGGGCGAGCAGTACTTC. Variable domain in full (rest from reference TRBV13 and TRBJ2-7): AAGVIQSPRHLIKEKRETATLKCYPIPRHDTVYWYQQGPGQDPQFLISFYEKMQSDKGSIPDRFSAQQFSDYHSELNMSSLELGDSALYFCASSLGLRLALGEQYFGPGTRLTVT.

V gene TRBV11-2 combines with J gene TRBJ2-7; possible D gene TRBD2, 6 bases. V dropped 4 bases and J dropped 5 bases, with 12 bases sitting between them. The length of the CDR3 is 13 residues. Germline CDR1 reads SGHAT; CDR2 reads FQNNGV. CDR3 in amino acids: CASSYGEVNEQYF. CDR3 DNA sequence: TGTGCCAGCAGCTACGGGGAGGTCAACGAGCAGTACTTC.

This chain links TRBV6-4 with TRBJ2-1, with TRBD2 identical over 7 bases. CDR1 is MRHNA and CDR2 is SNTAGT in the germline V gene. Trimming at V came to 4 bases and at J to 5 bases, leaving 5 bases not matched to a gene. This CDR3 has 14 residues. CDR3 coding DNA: TGTGCCAGCAGTGGTAGCGGGTCCAACAATGAGCAGTTCTTC. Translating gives CASSGSGSNNEQFF.

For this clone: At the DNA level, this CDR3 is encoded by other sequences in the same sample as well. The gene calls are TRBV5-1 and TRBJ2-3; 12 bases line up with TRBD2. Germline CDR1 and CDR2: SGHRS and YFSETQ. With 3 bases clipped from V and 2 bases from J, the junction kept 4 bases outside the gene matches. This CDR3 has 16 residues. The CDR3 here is CASSSGLAGNTDTQYF. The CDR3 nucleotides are TGCGCCAGCAGCTCTGGACTAGCGGGAAACACAGATACGCAGTATTTT.

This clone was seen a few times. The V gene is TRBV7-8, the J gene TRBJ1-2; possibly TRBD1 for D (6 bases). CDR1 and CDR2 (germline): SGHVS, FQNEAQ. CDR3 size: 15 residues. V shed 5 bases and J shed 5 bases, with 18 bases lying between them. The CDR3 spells CASSTPTGTRYGYTF. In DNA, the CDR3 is TGTGCCAGCAGCACCCCAACCGGGACAAGATATGGCTACACCTTC.

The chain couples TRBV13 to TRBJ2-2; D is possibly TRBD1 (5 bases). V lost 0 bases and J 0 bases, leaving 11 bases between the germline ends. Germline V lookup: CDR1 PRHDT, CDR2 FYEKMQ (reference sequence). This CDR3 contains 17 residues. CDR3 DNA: TGTGCCAGCAGCTTAGGGGGATGGACACCGAACACCGGGGAGCTGTTTTTT. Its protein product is CASSLGGWTPNTGELFF.